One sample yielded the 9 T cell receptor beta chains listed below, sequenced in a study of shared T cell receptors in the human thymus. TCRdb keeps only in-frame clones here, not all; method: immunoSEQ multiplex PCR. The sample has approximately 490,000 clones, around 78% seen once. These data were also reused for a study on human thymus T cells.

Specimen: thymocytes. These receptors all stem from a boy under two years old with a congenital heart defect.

The CDR3, as DNA: TGTGCCAGCAGCGAGGGGGGACTAGCGGGAGGGAGCCCCAACTCCTACGAGCAGTACTTC. Residues: CASSEGGLAGGSPNSYEQYF. This chain connects TRBV9 to TRBJ2-7, with TRBD2 matching over 16 bases. Unmatched junction bases numbered 12, after V lost 3 bases and J lost 0 bases. The length of the CDR3 is 20 residues. Per the germline V gene, CDR1 is SGDLS and CDR2 is YYNGEE.

The CDR3 is CAWSVLGVQGGNTIYF. The CDR3 DNA reads TGTGCCTGGAGTGTATTGGGGGTACAGGGCGGAAACACCATATATTTT. The rearrangement links TRBV30 to TRBJ1-3; D is possibly TRBD1 (6 bases). Germline V lookup: CDR1 GTSNPN, CDR2 SVGIG (reference sequence). With 0 bases removed from V and 4 bases from J, the gap between germline ends came to 16 bases. The length of the CDR3 is 16 residues.

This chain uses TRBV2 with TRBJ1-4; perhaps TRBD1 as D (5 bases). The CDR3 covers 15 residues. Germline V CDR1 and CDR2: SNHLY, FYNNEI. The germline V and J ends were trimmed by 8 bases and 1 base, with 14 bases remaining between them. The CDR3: CASVASGGTNEKLFF. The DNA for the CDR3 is TGTGCCAGCGTGGCCTCGGGGGGAACTAATGAAAAACTGTTTTTT.

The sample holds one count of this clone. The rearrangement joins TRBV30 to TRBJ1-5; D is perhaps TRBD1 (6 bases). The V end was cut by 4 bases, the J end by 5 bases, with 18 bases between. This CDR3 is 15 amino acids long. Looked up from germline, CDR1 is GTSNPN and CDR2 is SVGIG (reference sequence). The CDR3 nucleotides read TGTGCCTGGACAGGGAGGGGGGGATGGGATCAGCCCCAGCATTTT. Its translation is CAWTGRGGWDQPQHF. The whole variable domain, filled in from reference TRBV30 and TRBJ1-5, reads SQTIHQWPATLVQPVGSPLSLECTVEGTSNPNLYWYRQAAGRGLQLLFYSVGIGQISSEVPQNLSASRPQDRQFILSSKKLLLSDSGFYLCAWTGRGGWDQPQHFGDGTRLSIL.

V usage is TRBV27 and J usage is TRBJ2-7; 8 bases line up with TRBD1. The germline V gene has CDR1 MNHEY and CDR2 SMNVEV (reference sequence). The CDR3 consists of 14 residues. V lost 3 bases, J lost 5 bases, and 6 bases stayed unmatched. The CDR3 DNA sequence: TGTGCCAGCAGTTTGGACAGGGTGGGTAACGAGCAGTACTTC. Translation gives CASSLDRVGNEQYF.

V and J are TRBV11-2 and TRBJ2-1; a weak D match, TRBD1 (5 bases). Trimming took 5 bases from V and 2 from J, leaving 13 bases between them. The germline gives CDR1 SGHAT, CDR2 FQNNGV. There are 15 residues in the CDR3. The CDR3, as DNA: TGTGCCAGCAGCCTTTCTCAGGGCACCTACAATGAGCAGTTCTTC. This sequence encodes CASSLSQGTYNEQFF.

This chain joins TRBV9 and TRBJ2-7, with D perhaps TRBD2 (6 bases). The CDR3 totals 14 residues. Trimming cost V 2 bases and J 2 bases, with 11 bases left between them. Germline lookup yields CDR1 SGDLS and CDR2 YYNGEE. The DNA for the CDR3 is TGTGCCAGCAGCGTTGGCGGGACCACCTACGAGCAGTACTTC. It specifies CASSVGGTTYEQYF.

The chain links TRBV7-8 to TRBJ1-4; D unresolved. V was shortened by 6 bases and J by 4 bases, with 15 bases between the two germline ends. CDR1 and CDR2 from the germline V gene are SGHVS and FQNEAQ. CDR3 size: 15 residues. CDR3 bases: TGTGCCAGCAGTCCAGGAAGACGGATTAATGAAAAACTGTTTTTT. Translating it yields CASSPGRRINEKLFF.

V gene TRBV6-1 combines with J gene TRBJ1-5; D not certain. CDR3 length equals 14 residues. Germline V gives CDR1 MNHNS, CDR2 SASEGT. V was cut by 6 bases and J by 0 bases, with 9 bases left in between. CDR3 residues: CASSDQYSNQPQHF. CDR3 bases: TGTGCCAGCAGCGATCAGTATAGCAATCAGCCCCAGCATTTT.